The 22 T cell receptor beta chains listed next were all sequenced from one sample in a study of CD8+ T cells in alopecia areata. TCR sequencing used cDNA made by reverse transcription of extracted RNA. Using immunoSEQ multiplex PCR, the repertoire was profiled, and TCRdb retains in-frame clones only, with some absent. The data show about 160,000 clones, about 60% seen once. The treatment is: oral pan-JAK inhibitor, 5-10 mg twice daily. Sequenced material: CD4+ T cells sorted from blood, taken at week 24, from a patient treated with tofacitinib. The receptors shown here come from a human donor with alopecia areata.

The rearrangement uses TRBV19 and TRBJ2-5; tentatively, D is TRBD2 (5 bases). The germline gives CDR1 LNHDA, CDR2 SQIVND (reference sequence). Deletions cut 6 bases from V and 2 bases from J, with 7 bases between. CDR3 size: 12 residues. DNA for the CDR3: TGTGCCAGTAGCGAGGGACAAGAGACCCAGTACTTC. Protein sequence: CASSEGQETQYF.

The chain combines TRBV7-9 with TRBJ2-3; possibly TRBD2 for D (5 bases). V was cut by 2 bases and J by 4 bases, with 7 bases left in between. Germline assignment: CDR1 SEHNR and CDR2 FQNEAQ (reference sequence). CDR3 length: 13 amino acids. The CDR3 spells CASSLTRSDTQYF. Here the CDR3 DNA reads TGTGCCAGCAGCTTAACTAGGTCAGATACGCAGTATTTT.

The chain has TRBV6-1 and TRBJ2-2, with D perhaps TRBD2 (6 bases). The V gene lost 7 bases and the J gene lost 6 bases, with 15 bases spanning the gap. CDR3 length: 14 residues. CDR1 MNHNS and CDR2 SASEGT come from the germline V gene. As DNA, the CDR3 is TGTGCCAGCATTATGGGGGGAATGGCCGGGGAGCTGTTTTTT. Its translation is CASIMGGMAGELFF.

The table lists this clone with a count of one. The rearrangement links TRBV7-2 to TRBJ1-6; D gene ambiguous. The CDR3 sequence is 15 residues long. Germline V gene data show CDR1 as SGHTA and CDR2 as FQGNSA. Trimming cost V 5 bases and J 5 bases, with 13 bases left between them. The CDR3 is CASSPWSGHNSPLHF. The DNA of the CDR3 is TGTGCCAGCAGCCCCTGGTCAGGACATAATTCACCCCTCCACTTT.

The chain uses TRBV29-1 and TRBJ1-1, with D possibly matching TRBD1 (5 bases). The V and J ends lost 7 bases and 0 bases respectively, with 12 bases between them. The CDR3 extends over 13 amino acids. CDR1 and CDR2 (germline): SQVTM, ANQGSEA. Here the CDR3 DNA reads TGCAGCGCCTCACAGGAACTGAACACTGAAGCTTTCTTT. Amino acid sequence: CSASQELNTEAFF.

This clone was detected only once. This chain joins TRBV15 and TRBJ2-7; 8 positions match TRBD1. The junction had 12 bases not matched to a gene; V was cut back by 0 bases and J by 5 bases. The CDR3 is made up of 17 amino acids. Germline CDR1 LNHNV, CDR2 YYDKDF (reference sequence). CDR3 loop: CATSRDLGQGESDEQYF. Here the CDR3 DNA reads TGTGCCACCAGCAGAGATCTCGGACAGGGCGAATCAGACGAGCAGTACTTC.

The chain employs TRBV2 and TRBJ1-5; 7 bases are shared with TRBD1. Germline V gene lookup returns CDR1 SNHLY and CDR2 FYNNEI. CDR3 length: 15 amino acids. The ends lost 6 bases at V and 5 bases at J; junction bases unmatched: 10. CDR3 region: CASRDRTPGDQPQHF. The CDR3 DNA reads as TGTGCCAGCAGGGACAGGACTCCGGGCGATCAGCCCCAGCATTTT.

The chain carries TRBV10-3 and TRBJ1-1; possible D gene TRBD1, 5 bases. CDR3 length: 17 amino acids. Per germline, CDR1 ENHRY and CDR2 SYGVKD. V lost 3 bases and J lost 0, with 17 bases in between. The CDR3 nucleotides are TGTGCCATCAGTGACATAGCAGGGAATTACCTGAACACTGAAGCTTTCTTT. Translated: CAISDIAGNYLNTEAFF.

The gene calls are TRBV29-1 and TRBJ2-7; TRBD2 might be the D (6 bases). V lost 4 bases, J lost 3 bases, and 10 bases lay in between. The CDR3 sequence is 12 residues long. CDR1 and CDR2 (germline): SQVTM, ANQGSEA. CDR3 region: CSVAISGYEQYF. CDR3 nucleotides: TGCAGCGTTGCGATTAGCGGCTACGAGCAGTACTTC.

The rearrangement uses TRBV2 and TRBJ1-2; D is undetermined. This CDR3 is built from 13 residues. CDR1 SNHLY and CDR2 FYNNEI come from the germline V gene. The V end lost 1 base, the J end lost 1 base, and 4 bases lay between the germline ends. The CDR3 here is CASSEVGNYGYTF. In nucleotides, the CDR3 is TGTGCCAGCAGTGAAGTGGGTAACTATGGCTACACCTTC.

The chain links TRBV30 to TRBJ2-3, with 7 nucleotides matching TRBD1. CDR1 GTSNPN and CDR2 SVGIG come from the germline V gene (reference sequence). The CDR3 consists of 13 residues. V was clipped by 2 bases and J by 6 bases; unmatched bases: 5. The DNA for the CDR3 is TGTGCCTGGAGTTTAGGACAGGCGGATACGCAGTATTTT. It yields the protein CAWSLGQADTQYF.

The chain recombines TRBV29-1 with TRBJ2-7, with D possibly matching TRBD1 (5 bases). Trimming stripped 3 bases from V and 4 bases from J, with 19 bases between. The CDR3 sequence is 15 residues long. The germline V gene has CDR1 SQVTM and CDR2 ANQGSEA. For the CDR3, the DNA is TGCAGCGTTGAGGGGTTAGGGGCAGGGAATTACGAGCAGTACTTC. Translating gives CSVEGLGAGNYEQYF.

This clone was seen a few times. This CDR3 reads CSVDEGGYEQYF. The CDR3, as DNA: TGCAGCGTTGACGAGGGGGGCTACGAGCAGTACTTC. The rearrangement links TRBV29-1 to TRBJ2-7, with D tentatively TRBD1 or TRBD2 (6 bases each). V lost 3 bases to trimming and J lost 3 bases, with 9 bases between them. CDR3 length: 12 amino acids. The germline CDR1 and CDR2 sequences are SQVTM and ANQGSEA.

The rearrangement links TRBV2 to TRBJ2-7; tentatively, D is TRBD1 (6 bases). With 8 bases removed from V and 0 bases from J, the gap between germline ends came to 14 bases. The CDR3 is made up of 14 amino acids. The germline V gene encodes CDR1 SNHLY and CDR2 FYNNEI. The CDR3 sequence: CASGGGPSSYEQYF. The CDR3 DNA follows: TGTGCCAGCGGGGGCGGTCCCAGCTCCTACGAGCAGTACTTC.

The rearrangement joins TRBV6-1 to TRBJ2-1, with 12 bases fitting TRBD2. The V segment lost 7 bases and the J segment 4 bases; nucleotides outside the gene matches: 5. Germline CDR1 reads MNHNS; CDR2 reads SASEGT. CDR3 length: 15 residues. CDR3: CASKTLAGGYNEQFF. CDR3 nucleotides: TGTGCCAGCAAAACACTAGCGGGGGGTTACAATGAGCAGTTCTTC.

This clone was observed a few times. The chain couples TRBV7-2 to TRBJ1-2; TRBD1 matches at 11 bases. CDR1 SGHTA and CDR2 FQGNSA come from the germline V gene. There are 16 residues in the CDR3. The V segment lost 6 bases and the J segment 8 bases; nucleotides outside the gene matches: 14. CDR3 protein: CASSTGTGGFSGGYTF. The CDR3 coding sequence is TGTGCCAGCAGTACCGGGACAGGGGGATTTTCTGGCGGCTACACCTTC.

The rearrangement links TRBV5-1 to TRBJ1-2, with 9 bases aligning to TRBD1. Looked up from germline, CDR1 is SGHRS and CDR2 is YFSETQ. The CDR3 totals 14 residues. V lost 3 bases, J lost 8 bases, and 8 bases stayed unmatched. Here the CDR3 reads CASSSGTGNRGYTF. The CDR3 nucleotides are TGCGCCAGCAGCTCCGGGACAGGGAATCGCGGCTACACCTTC.

This chain uses TRBV14 with TRBJ2-1; possible D gene TRBD1, 6 bases. The CDR3 is 15 amino acids. V lost 0 bases, J lost 0 bases, and 6 bases lay in between. CDR1 is SGHDN, CDR2 FVKESK, per germline. CDR3 sequence: CASSQDRGSYNEQFF. CDR3 sequence (DNA): TGTGCCAGCAGCCAAGACAGGGGCTCCTACAATGAGCAGTTCTTC.

This clone has just a few counts. The chain joins TRBV29-1 to TRBJ2-7; perhaps D is TRBD1 or TRBD2 (5 bases each). CDR1 is SQVTM, CDR2 ANQGSEA, per germline. V gave up 1 base and J gave up 3 bases, with 10 bases separating them. The CDR3 has 13 residues. CDR3: CSVEGDGGYEQYF. The CDR3 DNA reads as TGCAGCGTTGAAGGGGACGGAGGCTACGAGCAGTACTTC.

This clone has only one observation. This chain links TRBV7-9 with TRBJ1-1; D is ambiguous. The CDR3 is 16 amino acids. Germline V lookup: CDR1 SEHNR, CDR2 FQNEAQ (reference sequence). V was pared by 4 bases and J by 4 bases, with 19 bases between. For the CDR3, the DNA is TGTGCCAGCAGCTCTGGGATCGGGGAAGTTTTCACTGAAGCTTTCTTT. This translates into CASSSGIGEVFTEAFF. Full variable domain (outside the CDR3, taken from reference TRBV7-9 and TRBJ1-1): DTGVSQNPRHKITKRGQNVTFRCDPISEHNRLYWYRQTLGQGPEFLTYFQNEAQLEKSRLLSDRFSAERPKGSFSTLEIQRTEQGDSAMYLCASSSGIGEVFTEAFFGQGTRLTVV.

The rearrangement uses TRBV30 and TRBJ2-3, with a possible D match to TRBD1 (5 bases). This CDR3 is built from 17 residues. Trimming cost V 1 base and J 0 bases, with 17 bases left between them. The germline CDR1 and CDR2 sequences are GTSNPN and SVGIG (reference sequence). The chain's CDR3 is CAWSDRTYPPSTDTQYF. The CDR3 DNA follows: TGTGCCTGGAGTGACAGGACATATCCTCCGAGCACAGATACGCAGTATTTT.

This chain links TRBV7-9 with TRBJ1-5; TRBD1 aligns across 7 bases. This CDR3 region has 15 residues. Unmatched junction bases numbered 6, after V lost 3 bases and J lost 4 bases. Germline CDR1 is SEHNR and CDR2 is FQNEAQ (reference sequence). CDR3 in amino acids: CASSLTGQENQPQHF. CDR3 nucleotides: TGTGCCAGCAGCTTGACCGGACAGGAGAATCAGCCCCAGCATTTT. The full variable domain, its missing parts supplied by reference TRBV7-9 and TRBJ1-5, is DTGVSQNPRHKITKRGQNVTFRCDPISEHNRLYWYRQTLGQGPEFLTYFQNEAQLEKSRLLSDRFSAERPKGSFSTLEIQRTEQGDSAMYLCASSLTGQENQPQHFGDGTRLSIL.